The rows below give T cell receptor beta chains drawn from one sample of a study of T-cell reconstitution after alpha-beta-depleted transplantation in children. Via MiXCR, TCRdb re-called the PCR reads, giving one row per CDR3 protein. The table records 98,000 or so distinct CDR3 sequences, more than 20% of them present only once. The sample consisted of PBMCs, taken before TCRalphabeta/CD19-depleted stem cell transplant. These TCRs come from a boy between 2 and 10 years old with acute lymphoblastic leukemia, due to receive a stem cell transplant. CDR3s include the opening cysteine and the closing phenylalanine or tryptophan. D genes are given only for firm matches. A clone size is listed for some rows: how often the clone was seen (once, few, many), or a class if it is expanded.

d_call	v_call	j_call	clone_size	cdr3_nt	cdr3_aa
NA	TRBV5-5	TRBJ1-4	few	TGTGCCAGCAGCTTGGTGCTGGGCGAAAAACTGTTTTTT	CASSLVLGEKLFF
NA	TRBV20-1	TRBJ2-3	few	TGCAGTGGGGTTGTCACAGATACGCAGTATTTT	CSGVVTDTQYF
NA	TRBV15	TRBJ2-5	NA	TGTGCCACCAGCAGAGTGGTAGCGGAGGGAGGAGAGACCCAGTACTTC	CATSRVVAEGGETQYF
NA	TRBV5-1	TRBJ2-5	NA	TGCGCCAGCAGCTCAATGGGGGGTCACCAAGAGACCCAGTACTTC	CASSSMGGHQETQYF
NA	TRBV10-3	TRBJ1-5	NA	TGTGCCACGAGGGGGGATAGTCCAAATCAGCCCCAGCATTTT	CATRGDSPNQPQHF
NA	TRBV5-5	TRBJ2-1	few	TGTGCCAGCAGCCCAAACAGGGACTCCTACAATGAGCAGTTCTTC	CASSPNRDSYNEQFF
NA	TRBV12-3/TRBV12-4	TRBJ1-5	NA	TGTGCCAGCAGTTTAAAGGTCCAGGTAGATCAGCCCCAGCATTTT	CASSLKVQVDQPQHF
TRBD2	TRBV9	TRBJ2-3	NA	TGTGCCAGCAGCGCCAGCCCTAGCGGAGGGGCCAAAGATACGCAGTATTTT	CASSASPSGGAKDTQYF
NA	TRBV5-1	TRBJ2-7	NA	TGCGCCAGCAGCTTGGAAGGGCGATACGAGCAGTACTTC	CASSLEGRYEQYF
TRBD1	TRBV7-9	TRBJ1-1	NA	TGTGCCAGCAGGCAGGCCCGGGACAGGACGTCTGAAGCTTTCTTT	CASRQARDRTSEAFF
TRBD1	TRBV28	TRBJ2-7	NA	TGTGCCAGCAGTTTATTAACAGGGGCCTACTCCTACGAGCAGTACTTC	CASSLLTGAYSYEQYF
TRBD2	TRBV29-1	TRBJ2-7	few	TGCAGCGTGGACGGGGGTTTGACTAGCGGCCTCCACGAGCAGTACTTC	CSVDGGLTSGLHEQYF
TRBD2	TRBV5-1	TRBJ2-1	NA	TGCGCCAGCAGCTTGGGGTTCCCAGCGGGAAAAAATGAGCAGTTCTTC	CASSLGFPAGKNEQFF
NA	TRBV21-1	TRBJ2-1	few	TGTGCCAGCAGATACAGCGGAGGGGGGTACAATGAGCAGTTCTTC	CASRYSGGGYNEQFF
TRBD1	TRBV6-1	TRBJ1-1	NA	TGTGCCAGCAGTATGTACACAGGGGGGACTGAAGCTTTCTTT	CASSMYTGGTEAFF
NA	TRBV12-3/TRBV12-4	TRBJ1-6	NA	TGTGCCAGCAGTTTAGGTGGACGGTCAAATTCACCCCTCCACTTT	CASSLGGRSNSPLHF
NA	TRBV5-1	TRBJ1-1	NA	TGCGCCAGCGGGAGGGGGAACACTGAAGCTTTCTTT	CASGRGNTEAFF
NA	TRBV10-3	TRBJ2-7	NA	TGTGCCATCAGTGAGTCTAGAAGTCCTCAGTACTTC	CAISESRSPQYF
NA	TRBV7-2	TRBJ2-7	NA	TGTGCCAGCAAACAGAAAGGGGGAGTAGCCTACGAGCAGTACTTC	CASKQKGGVAYEQYF
NA	TRBV3-1	TRBJ1-2	NA	TGTGCCAGCAGCCCATTCGGGGGCCCTAACTATGGCTACACCTTC	CASSPFGGPNYGYTF
NA	TRBV7-7	TRBJ2-3	NA	TGTGCCAGCAGCCACACTAGCACAGATACGCAGTATTTT	CASSHTSTDTQYF
NA	TRBV24-1	TRBJ2-1	NA	TGTGCCACCGCGTCGGTGGGGGAGGCAGGTGATGAGCAGTTCTTC	CATASVGEAGDEQFF
TRBD1	TRBV5-1	TRBJ2-7	NA	TGCGCCAGCAGGCCCCTCAGGGGGTCTAACGACGAGCAGTACTTC	CASRPLRGSNDEQYF
NA	TRBV28	TRBJ2-5	NA	TGTGCCAGCAGTTTATCTATGTTGGGGCAGGACCAAGAGACCCAGTACTTC	CASSLSMLGQDQETQYF
NA	TRBV4-1	TRBJ2-3	NA	TGCGCCAGCAGCCCTCAAGGCTGGAATACGCAGTATTTT	CASSPQGWNTQYF
TRBD1	TRBV28	TRBJ2-7	NA	TGTGCCAGCAGTCTGCGACAGGGCCACGAGCAGTACTTC	CASSLRQGHEQYF
TRBD2	TRBV11-2	TRBJ2-1	few	TGTGCCAGCAGCTTAGAAGGACTAGCCCTGGCTCCCAGCTCCTACAATGAGCAGTTCTTC	CASSLEGLALAPSSYNEQFF
NA	TRBV24-1	TRBJ2-6	few	TGTGCCACCAGTGAATTTACCCAGTCTGGGGCCAACGTCCTGACTTTC	CATSEFTQSGANVLTF
NA	TRBV9	TRBJ2-7	NA	TGTGCCAGCAGCGTAGCGGAGGGCTACGAGCAGTACTTC	CASSVAEGYEQYF
NA	TRBV3-1	TRBJ1-5	few	TGTGCCAGCAGCCTCCAGAACGGGGGTAATCAGCCCCAGCATTTT	CASSLQNGGNQPQHF
NA	TRBV7-2	TRBJ2-3	few	TGTGCCAGCAGCTTTCCGGCGGGTACGCAGTATTTT	CASSFPAGTQYF
NA	TRBV20-1	TRBJ2-3	NA	TGCAGTGCTAGTATCGGCACAGATACGCAGTATTTT	CSASIGTDTQYF
TRBD2	TRBV27	TRBJ2-1	few	TGTGCCAGCAGCCGACGGGAGGGGCGAAACAATGAGCAGTTCTTC	CASSRREGRNNEQFF
NA	TRBV6-1	TRBJ1-2	few	TGTGCCAGCAGTCCAGGTCCTTATCAGGAGTACACCTTC	CASSPGPYQEYTF
NA	TRBV4-2	TRBJ2-2	NA	TGTGCCAGCACCCTAAAGAACAGGGTTGTCAACACCGGGGAGCTGTTTTTT	CASTLKNRVVNTGELFF
NA	TRBV29-1	TRBJ2-7	NA	TGCAGCGTTGGTTCGTCGGGCTGGGAGCAGTACTTC	CSVGSSGWEQYF
NA	TRBV4-1	TRBJ2-3	few	TGCGCCAGCAGACGGACTCGGAGCGACATCATAGATACGCAGTATTTT	CASRRTRSDIIDTQYF
NA	TRBV12-3/TRBV12-4	TRBJ2-5	many	TGTGCCAGCAGTTTAGCGTCAGCGGAGGGGCAGGAGACCCAGTACTTC	CASSLASAEGQETQYF
NA	TRBV20-1	TRBJ2-3	NA	TGCAGTGCGAAGGGCGGAGTCACAGATACGCAGTATTTT	CSAKGGVTDTQYF
TRBD1	TRBV20-1	TRBJ1-1	NA	TGCAGTGCCCAGGACAGGGCGTCGGTGTGGGCTGAAGCTTTCTTT	CSAQDRASVWAEAFF
NA	TRBV20-1	TRBJ2-7	NA	TGCAGCGGGGGAGGCCGAACGTACGAGCAGTACTTC	CSGGGRTYEQYF
NA	TRBV5-1	TRBJ2-5	NA	TGCGCCAGCAGCTACGCTGATCCAGAAGAGACCCAGTACTTC	CASSYADPEETQYF
NA	TRBV7-2	TRBJ2-1	NA	TGTGCCAGCAGTTCGCTTATAGGGGCGGTGGATGAGCAGTTCTTC	CASSSLIGAVDEQFF
TRBD2	TRBV6-5	TRBJ2-7	NA	TGTGCCACCGGACTAGCGGGGGCCTACGAGCAGTACTTC	CATGLAGAYEQYF